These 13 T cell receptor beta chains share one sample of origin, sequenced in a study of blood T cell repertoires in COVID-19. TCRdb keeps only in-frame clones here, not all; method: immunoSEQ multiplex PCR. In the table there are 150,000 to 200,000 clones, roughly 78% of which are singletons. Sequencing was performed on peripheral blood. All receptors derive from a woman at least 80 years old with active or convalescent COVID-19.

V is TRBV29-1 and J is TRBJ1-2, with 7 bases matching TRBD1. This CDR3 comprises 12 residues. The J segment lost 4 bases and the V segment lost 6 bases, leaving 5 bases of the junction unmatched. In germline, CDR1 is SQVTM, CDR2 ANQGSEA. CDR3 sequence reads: CSVATGPYGYTF. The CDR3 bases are TGCAGCGTCGCGACAGGGCCCTATGGCTACACCTTC.

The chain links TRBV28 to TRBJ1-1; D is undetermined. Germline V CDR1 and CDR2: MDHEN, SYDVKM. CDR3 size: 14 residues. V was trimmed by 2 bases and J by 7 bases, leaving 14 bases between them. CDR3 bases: TGTGCCAGCAGTTTAGCCAGGCCCGGAATTGAAGCTTTCTTT. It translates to CASSLARPGIEAFF.

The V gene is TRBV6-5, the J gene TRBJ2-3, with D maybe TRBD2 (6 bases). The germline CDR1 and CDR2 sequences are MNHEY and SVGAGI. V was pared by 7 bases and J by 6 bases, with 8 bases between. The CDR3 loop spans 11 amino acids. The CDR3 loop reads CASKRGDTQYF. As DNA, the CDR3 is TGTGCCAGCAAACGGGGGGATACGCAGTATTTT.

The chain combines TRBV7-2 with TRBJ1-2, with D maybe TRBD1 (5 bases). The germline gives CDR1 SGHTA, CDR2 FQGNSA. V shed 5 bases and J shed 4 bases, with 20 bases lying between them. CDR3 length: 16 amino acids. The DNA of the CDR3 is TGTGCCAGCAGCGTGGGGGGGACTGGCAACATCTATGGCTACACCTTC. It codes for CASSVGGTGNIYGYTF.

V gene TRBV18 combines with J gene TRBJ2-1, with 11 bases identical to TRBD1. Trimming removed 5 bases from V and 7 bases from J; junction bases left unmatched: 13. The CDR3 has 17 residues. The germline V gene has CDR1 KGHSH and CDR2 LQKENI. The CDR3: CASSSLLGQGVKNEQFF. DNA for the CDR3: TGTGCCAGCTCATCCCTCCTGGGACAGGGGGTGAAAAATGAGCAGTTCTTC. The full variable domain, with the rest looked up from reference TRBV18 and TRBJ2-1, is NAGVMQNPRHLVRRRGQEARLRCSPMKGHSHVYWYRQLPEEGLKFMVYLQKENIIDESGMPKERFSAEFPKEGPSILRIQQVVRGDSAAYFCASSSLLGQGVKNEQFFGPGTRLTVL.

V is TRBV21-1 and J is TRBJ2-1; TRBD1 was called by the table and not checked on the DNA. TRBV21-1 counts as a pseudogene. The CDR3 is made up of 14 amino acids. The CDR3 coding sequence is TGTGCCAGCAGTCCGGGACAGGCGGACAATGAGCAGTTCTTC. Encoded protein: CASSPGQADNEQFF.

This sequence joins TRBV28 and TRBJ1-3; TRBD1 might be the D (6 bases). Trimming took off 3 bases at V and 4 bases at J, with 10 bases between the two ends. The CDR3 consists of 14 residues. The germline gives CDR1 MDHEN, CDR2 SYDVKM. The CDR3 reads CASSFRGGGNTIYF. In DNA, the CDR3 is TGTGCCAGCAGTTTTCGGGGGGGCGGAAACACCATATATTTT.

The CDR3 reads CASSSGTGSLSYEQYF. CDR3 nucleotides: TGCGCCAGCAGCTCCGGGACAGGGTCTCTCTCCTACGAGCAGTACTTC. This sequence joins TRBV5-1 and TRBJ2-7; TRBD1 agrees at 9 bases. The CDR3 is 16 amino acids. Germline V gene data show CDR1 as SGHRS and CDR2 as YFSETQ. V dropped 3 bases and J dropped 0; count of bases not matched to a gene: 7.

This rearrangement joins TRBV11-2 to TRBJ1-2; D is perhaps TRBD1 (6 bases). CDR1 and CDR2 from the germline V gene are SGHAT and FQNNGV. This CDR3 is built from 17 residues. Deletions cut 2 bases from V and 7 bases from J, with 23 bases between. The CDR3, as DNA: TGTGCCAGCAGCTTAAGGGGGGGTAGAGGGCTCAGTACTGGCTACACCTTC. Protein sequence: CASSLRGGRGLSTGYTF.

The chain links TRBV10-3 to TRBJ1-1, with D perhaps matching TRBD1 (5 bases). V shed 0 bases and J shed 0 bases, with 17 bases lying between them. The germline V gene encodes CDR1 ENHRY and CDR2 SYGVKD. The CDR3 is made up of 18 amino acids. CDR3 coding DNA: TGTGCCATCAGTGAGTCCTTGGGGGGTTCGACCTTGAACACTGAAGCTTTCTTT. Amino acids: CAISESLGGSTLNTEAFF.

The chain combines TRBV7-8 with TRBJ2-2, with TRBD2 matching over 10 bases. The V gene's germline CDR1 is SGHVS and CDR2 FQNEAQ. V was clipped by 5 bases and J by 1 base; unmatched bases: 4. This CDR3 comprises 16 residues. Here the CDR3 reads CASSPRTSGNTGELFF. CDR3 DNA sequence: TGTGCCAGCAGCCCAAGGACTAGCGGGAACACCGGGGAGCTGTTTTTT.

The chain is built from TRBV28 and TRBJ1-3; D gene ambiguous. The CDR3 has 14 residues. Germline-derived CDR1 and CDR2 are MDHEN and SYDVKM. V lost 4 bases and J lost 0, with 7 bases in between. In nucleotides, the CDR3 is TGTGCCAGCAGTTGGTGGAGCTCTGGAAACACCATATATTTT. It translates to CASSWWSSGNTIYF.

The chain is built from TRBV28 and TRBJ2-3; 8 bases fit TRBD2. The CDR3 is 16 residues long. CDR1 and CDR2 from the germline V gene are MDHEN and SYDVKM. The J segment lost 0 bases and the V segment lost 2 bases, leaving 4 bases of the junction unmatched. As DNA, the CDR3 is TGTGCCAGCAGTTTACGGGGGGGGACTAGCACAGATACGCAGTATTTT. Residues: CASSLRGGTSTDTQYF.